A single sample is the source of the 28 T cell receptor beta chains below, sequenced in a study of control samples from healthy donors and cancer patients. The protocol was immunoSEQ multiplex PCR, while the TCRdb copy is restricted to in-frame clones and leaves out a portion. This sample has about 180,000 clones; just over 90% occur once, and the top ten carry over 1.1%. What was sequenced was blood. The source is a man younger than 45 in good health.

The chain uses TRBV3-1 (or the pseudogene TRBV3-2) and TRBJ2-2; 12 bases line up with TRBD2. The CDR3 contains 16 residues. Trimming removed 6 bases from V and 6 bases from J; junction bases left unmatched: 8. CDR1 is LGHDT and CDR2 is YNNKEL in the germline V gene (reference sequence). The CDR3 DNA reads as TGTGCCAGCAGGCCCGTACTAGCGGGAGGATCCGGGGAGCTGTTTTTT. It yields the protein CASRPVLAGGSGELFF.

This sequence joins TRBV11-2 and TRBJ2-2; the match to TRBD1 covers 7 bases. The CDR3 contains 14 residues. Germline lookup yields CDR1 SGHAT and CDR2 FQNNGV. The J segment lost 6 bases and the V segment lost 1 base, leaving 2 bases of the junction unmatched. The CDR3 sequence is CASSLVQGAGELFF. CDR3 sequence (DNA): TGTGCCAGCAGCTTAGTCCAGGGGGCCGGGGAGCTGTTTTTT.

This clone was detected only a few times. The CDR3 nucleotides are TGTGCCAGCAGATACCGGGACGGCACCGGGGAGCTGTTTTTT. Translation: CASRYRDGTGELFF. The chain combines TRBV6-5 with TRBJ2-2; tentatively, D is TRBD1 or TRBD2 (5 bases each). V lost 6 bases and J lost 4, with 12 bases in between. This CDR3 spans 14 amino acids. From germline, CDR1 is MNHEY and CDR2 SVGAGI.

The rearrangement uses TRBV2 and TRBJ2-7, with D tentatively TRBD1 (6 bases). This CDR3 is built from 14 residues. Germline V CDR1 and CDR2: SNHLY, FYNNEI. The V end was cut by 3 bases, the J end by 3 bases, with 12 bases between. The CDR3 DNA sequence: TGTGCCAGCAGTGAGGGTCAGGGGAACTACGAGCAGTACTTC. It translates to CASSEGQGNYEQYF.

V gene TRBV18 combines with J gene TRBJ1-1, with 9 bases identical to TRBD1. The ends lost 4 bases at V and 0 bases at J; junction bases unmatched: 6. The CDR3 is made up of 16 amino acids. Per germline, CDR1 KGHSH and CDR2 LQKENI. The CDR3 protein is CASSLTGGPMNTEAFF. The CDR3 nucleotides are TGTGCCAGCTCACTGACAGGGGGTCCGATGAACACTGAAGCTTTCTTT.

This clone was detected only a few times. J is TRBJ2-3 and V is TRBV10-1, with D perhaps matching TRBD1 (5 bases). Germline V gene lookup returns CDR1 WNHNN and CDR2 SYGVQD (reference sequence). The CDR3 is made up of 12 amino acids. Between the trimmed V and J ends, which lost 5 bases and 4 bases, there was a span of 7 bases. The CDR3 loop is CASSTGPDTQYF. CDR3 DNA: TGCGCCAGCAGTACAGGACCAGATACGCAGTATTTT.

CDR3 in amino acids: CASSIGQGVYEQYF. The CDR3 DNA sequence: TGTGCCAGTAGTATCGGTCAGGGGGTTTACGAGCAGTACTTC. V usage is TRBV19 and J usage is TRBJ2-7; 7 bases fit TRBD1. V lost 3 bases and J lost 4; bases outside the gene matches: 6. The germline V gene has CDR1 LNHDA and CDR2 SQIVND (reference sequence). This CDR3 region has 14 residues.

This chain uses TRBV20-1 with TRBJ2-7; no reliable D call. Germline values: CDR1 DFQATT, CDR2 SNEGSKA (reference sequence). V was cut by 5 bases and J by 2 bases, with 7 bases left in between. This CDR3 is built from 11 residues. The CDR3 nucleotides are TGCAGTGCTGGGCAGACCTACGAGCAGTACTTC. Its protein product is CSAGQTYEQYF.

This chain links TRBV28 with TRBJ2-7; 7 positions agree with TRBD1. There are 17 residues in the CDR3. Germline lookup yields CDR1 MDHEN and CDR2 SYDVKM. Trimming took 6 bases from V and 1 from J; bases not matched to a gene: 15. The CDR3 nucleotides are TGTGCCAGCAGCTCATCTCCCCGGGACAGATTTTCCTACGAGCAGTACTTC. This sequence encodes CASSSSPRDRFSYEQYF.

DNA for the CDR3: TGTGCCAGCAGCCAAGATATGAGGAACAGCTACGAGCAGTACTTC. Its translation is CASSQDMRNSYEQYF. J is TRBJ2-7 and V is TRBV3-1 (or the pseudogene TRBV3-2), with D uncertain. The germline V gene encodes CDR1 LGHDT and CDR2 YNNKEL (reference sequence). This CDR3 is built from 15 residues. The V end lost 0 bases, the J end lost 3 bases, and 12 bases lay between the germline ends.

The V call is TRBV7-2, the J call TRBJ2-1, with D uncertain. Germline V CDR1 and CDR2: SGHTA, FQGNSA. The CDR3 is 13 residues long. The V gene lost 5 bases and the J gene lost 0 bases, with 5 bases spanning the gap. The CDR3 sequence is CASSLSSYNEQFF. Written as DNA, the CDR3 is TGTGCCAGCAGCCTGAGCTCCTACAATGAGCAGTTCTTC.

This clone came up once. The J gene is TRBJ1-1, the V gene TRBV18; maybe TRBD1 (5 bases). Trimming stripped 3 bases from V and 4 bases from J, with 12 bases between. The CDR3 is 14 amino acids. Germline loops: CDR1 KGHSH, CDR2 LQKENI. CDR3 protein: CASSPTQGGTEAFF. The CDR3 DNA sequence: TGTGCCAGCTCACCTACTCAGGGTGGCACTGAAGCTTTCTTT.

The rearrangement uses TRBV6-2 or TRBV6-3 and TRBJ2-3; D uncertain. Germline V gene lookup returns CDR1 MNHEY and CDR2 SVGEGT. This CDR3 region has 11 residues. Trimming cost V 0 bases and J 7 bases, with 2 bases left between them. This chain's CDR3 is CASSYSNTQYF. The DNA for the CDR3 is TGTGCCAGCAGTTACTCGAATACGCAGTATTTT.

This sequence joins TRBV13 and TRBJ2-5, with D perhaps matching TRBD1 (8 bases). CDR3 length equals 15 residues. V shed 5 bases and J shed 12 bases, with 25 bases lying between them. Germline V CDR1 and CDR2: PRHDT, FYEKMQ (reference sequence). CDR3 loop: CASSKWGGQEFIKYF. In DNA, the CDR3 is TGTGCCAGCAGCAAGTGGGGGGGACAGGAATTTATCAAGTACTTC. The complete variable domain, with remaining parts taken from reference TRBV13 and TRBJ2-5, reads AAGVIQSPRHLIKEKRETATLKCYPIPRHDTVYWYQQGPGQDPQFLISFYEKMQSDKGSIPDRFSAQQFSDYHSELNMSSLELGDSALYFCASSKWGGQEFIKYFGPGTRLLVL.

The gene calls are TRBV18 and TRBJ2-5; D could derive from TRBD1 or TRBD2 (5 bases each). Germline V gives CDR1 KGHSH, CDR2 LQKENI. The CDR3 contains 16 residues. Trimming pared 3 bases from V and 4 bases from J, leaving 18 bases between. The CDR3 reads CASSPIRDPGGETQYF. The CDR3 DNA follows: TGTGCCAGCTCACCGATTAGGGACCCTGGGGGAGAGACCCAGTACTTC.

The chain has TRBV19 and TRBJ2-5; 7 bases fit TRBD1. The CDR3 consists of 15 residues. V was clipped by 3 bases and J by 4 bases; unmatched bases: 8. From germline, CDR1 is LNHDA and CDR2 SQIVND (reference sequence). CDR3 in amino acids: CASSIGTATTETQYF. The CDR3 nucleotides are TGTGCCAGTAGTATTGGGACAGCAACCACAGAGACCCAGTACTTC.

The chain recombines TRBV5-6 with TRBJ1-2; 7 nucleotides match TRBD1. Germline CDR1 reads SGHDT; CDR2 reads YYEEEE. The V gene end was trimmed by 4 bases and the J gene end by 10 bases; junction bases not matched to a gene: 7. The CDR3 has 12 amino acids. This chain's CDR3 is CASSSDREDYTF. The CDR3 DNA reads TGTGCCAGCAGCAGCGACAGGGAGGACTACACCTTC.

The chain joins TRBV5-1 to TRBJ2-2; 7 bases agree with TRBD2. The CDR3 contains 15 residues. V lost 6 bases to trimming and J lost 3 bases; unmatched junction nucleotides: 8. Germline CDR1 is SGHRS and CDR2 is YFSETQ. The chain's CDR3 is CASNPYSGDTGELFF. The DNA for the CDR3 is TGCGCCAGCAACCCTTACAGCGGGGACACCGGGGAGCTGTTTTTT.

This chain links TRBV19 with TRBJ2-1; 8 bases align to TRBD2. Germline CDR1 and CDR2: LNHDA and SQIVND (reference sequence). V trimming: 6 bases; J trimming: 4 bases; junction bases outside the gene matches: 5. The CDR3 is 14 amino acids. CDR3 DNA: TGTGCCAGTAGCGGACTAGCCACATACAATGAGCAGTTCTTC. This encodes CASSGLATYNEQFF.

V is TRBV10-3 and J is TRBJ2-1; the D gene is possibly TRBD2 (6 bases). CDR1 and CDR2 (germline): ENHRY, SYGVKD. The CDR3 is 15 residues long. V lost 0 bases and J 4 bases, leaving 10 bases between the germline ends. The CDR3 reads CAISESTGDYNEQFF. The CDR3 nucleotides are TGTGCCATCAGTGAGTCGACGGGGGATTACAATGAGCAGTTCTTC.

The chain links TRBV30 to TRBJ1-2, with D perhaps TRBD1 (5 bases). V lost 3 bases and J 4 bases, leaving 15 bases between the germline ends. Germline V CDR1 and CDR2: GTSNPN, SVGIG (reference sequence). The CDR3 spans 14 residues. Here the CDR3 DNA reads TGTGCCTGGAGGCAGTCGGGACGGACCTATGGCTACACCTTC. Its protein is CAWRQSGRTYGYTF.

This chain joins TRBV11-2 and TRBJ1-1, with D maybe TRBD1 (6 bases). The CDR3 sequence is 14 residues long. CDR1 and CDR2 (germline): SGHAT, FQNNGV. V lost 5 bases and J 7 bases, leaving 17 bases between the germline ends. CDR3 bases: TGTGCCAGCAGCGCACATGTGGGGGCGAGTGAAGCTTTCTTT. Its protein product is CASSAHVGASEAFF.

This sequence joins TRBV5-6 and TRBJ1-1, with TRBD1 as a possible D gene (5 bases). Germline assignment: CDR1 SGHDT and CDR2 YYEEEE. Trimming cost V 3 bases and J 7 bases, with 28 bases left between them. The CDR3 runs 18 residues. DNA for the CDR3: TGTGCCAGCAGCTCCCTACGTGGACATTTTTCCTACGTCTTTGAAGCTTTCTTT. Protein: CASSSLRGHFSYVFEAFF.

For the CDR3, the DNA is TGTGCCAGCTCACCGGGGGGAGAGACTGAAGCTTTCTTT. This codes for CASSPGGETEAFF. The rearrangement joins TRBV18 to TRBJ1-1; D may be TRBD1 (5 bases). Deletions cut 3 bases from V and 5 bases from J, with 10 bases between. Per the germline V gene, CDR1 is KGHSH and CDR2 is LQKENI. CDR3 length equals 13 residues.

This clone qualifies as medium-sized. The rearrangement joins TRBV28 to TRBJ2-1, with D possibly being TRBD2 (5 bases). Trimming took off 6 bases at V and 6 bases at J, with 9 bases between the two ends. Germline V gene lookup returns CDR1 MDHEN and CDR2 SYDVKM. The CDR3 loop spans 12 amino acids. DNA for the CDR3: TGTGCCAGCAGCCCCGGGGTCAATGAGCAGTTCTTC. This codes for CASSPGVNEQFF.

In nucleotides, the CDR3 is TGTGCCAGCAGCGTAGTCACAGCGAATCAGCCCCAGCATTTT. It translates to CASSVVTANQPQHF. V gene TRBV9 combines with J gene TRBJ1-5, with unresolved D. Trimming shortened V by 0 bases and J by 4 bases, and 8 bases separated the two germline ends. This CDR3 region has 14 residues. CDR1 is SGDLS, CDR2 YYNGEE, per germline.

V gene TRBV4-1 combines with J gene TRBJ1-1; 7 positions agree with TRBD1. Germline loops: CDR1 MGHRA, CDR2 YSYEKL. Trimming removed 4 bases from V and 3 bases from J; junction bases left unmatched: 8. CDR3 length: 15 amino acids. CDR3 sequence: CASSPMTGKDTEAFF. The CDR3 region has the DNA TGCGCCAGCAGCCCCATGACAGGGAAGGACACTGAAGCTTTCTTT.

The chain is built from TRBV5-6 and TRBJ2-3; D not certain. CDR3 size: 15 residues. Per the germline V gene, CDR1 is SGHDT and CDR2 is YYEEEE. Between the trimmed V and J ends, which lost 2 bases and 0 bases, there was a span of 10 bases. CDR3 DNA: TGTGCCAGCAGCTTCTGGACCGCTAGCACAGATACGCAGTATTTT. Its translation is CASSFWTASTDTQYF.